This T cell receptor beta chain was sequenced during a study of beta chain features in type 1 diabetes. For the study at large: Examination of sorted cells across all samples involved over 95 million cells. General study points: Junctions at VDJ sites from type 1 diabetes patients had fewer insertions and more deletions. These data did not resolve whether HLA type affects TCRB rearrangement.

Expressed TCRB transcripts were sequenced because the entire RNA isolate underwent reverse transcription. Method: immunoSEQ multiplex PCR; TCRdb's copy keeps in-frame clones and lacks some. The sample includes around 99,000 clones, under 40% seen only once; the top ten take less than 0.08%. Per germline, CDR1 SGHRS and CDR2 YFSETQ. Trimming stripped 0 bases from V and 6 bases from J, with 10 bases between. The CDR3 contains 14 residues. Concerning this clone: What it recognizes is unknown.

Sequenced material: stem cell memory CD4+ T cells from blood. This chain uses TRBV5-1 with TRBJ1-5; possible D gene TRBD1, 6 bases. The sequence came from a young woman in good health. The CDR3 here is CASSLAQGGQPQHF. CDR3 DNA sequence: TGCGCCAGCAGCTTGGCACAGGGCGGTCAGCCCCAGCATTTT.